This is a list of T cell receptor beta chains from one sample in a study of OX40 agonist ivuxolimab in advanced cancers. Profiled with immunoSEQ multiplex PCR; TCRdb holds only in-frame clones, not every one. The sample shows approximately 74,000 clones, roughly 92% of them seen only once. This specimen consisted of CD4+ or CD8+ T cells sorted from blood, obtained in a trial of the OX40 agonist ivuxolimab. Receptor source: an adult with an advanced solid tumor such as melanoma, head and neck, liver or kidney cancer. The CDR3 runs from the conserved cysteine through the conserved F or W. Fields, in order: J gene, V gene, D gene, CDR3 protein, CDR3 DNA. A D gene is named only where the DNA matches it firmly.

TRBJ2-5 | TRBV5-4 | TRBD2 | CASSLDVGGRATQYF | TGTGCCAGCAGCTTGGACGTGGGAGGGCGAGCGACCCAGTACTTC
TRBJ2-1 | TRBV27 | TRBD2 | CASSFSRELYNEQFF | TGTGCCAGCAGTTTCTCGCGGGAGCTGTACAATGAGCAGTTCTTC
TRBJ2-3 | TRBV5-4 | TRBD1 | CATGTGNSYTQYF | TGTGCCACCGGGACAGGGAATAGTTACACGCAGTATTTT
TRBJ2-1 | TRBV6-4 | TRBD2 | CASSDLAGHNEQFF | TGTGCCAGCAGTGACTTAGCGGGCCACAATGAGCAGTTCTTC
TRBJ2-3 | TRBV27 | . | CAIRMGAAYTDTQYF | TGTGCCATCCGCATGGGGGCCGCATACACAGATACGCAGTATTTT
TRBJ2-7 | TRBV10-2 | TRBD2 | CASRRLAGNYEQYF | TGCGCCAGCAGGAGACTAGCGGGAAACTACGAGCAGTACTTC
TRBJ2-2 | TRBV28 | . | CASKFWDTGELFF | TGTGCCAGCAAGTTTTGGGATACCGGGGAGCTGTTTTTT
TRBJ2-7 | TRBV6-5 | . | CASTKGGTYEQYF | TGTGCCAGCACAAAGGGCGGGACCTACGAGCAGTACTTC
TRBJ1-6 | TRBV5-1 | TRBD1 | CASSSFGTGGGSPLHF | TGCGCCAGCAGCTCATTTGGGACAGGGGGAGGTTCACCCCTCCACTTT
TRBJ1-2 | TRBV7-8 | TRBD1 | CASSFSGQGFNYGYTF | TGTGCCAGCAGCTTCTCTGGACAGGGGTTTAACTATGGCTACACCTTC
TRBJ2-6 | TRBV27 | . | CASSLLVTASGANVLTF | TGTGCCAGCAGTTTATTAGTGACAGCCTCTGGGGCCAACGTCCTGACTTTC